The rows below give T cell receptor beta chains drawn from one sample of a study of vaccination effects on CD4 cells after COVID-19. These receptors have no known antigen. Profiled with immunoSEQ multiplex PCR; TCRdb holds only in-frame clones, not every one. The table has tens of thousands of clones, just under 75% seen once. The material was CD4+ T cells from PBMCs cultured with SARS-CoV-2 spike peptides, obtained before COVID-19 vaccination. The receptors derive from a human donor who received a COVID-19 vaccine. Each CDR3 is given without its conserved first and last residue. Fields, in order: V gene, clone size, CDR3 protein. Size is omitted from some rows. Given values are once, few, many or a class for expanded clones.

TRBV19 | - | ASTSPGLPNTEAF
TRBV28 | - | ASRTTGVQETQY
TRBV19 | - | ASSPGLVETQY
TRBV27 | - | ASSPRTDGGDTQY
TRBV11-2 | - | ASSFGLMGEQY
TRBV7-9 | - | ASSFRLAGEVHEQY
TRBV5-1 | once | ASSPTGSSYNSPLH
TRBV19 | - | ASSISTQGIQY
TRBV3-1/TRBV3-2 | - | ASRPRGGTDTQY
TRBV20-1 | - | SARYQSEQY
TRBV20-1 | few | SASPGTSGSTGELF
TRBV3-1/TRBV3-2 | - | ASSQTENNEQF
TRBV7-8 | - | ASSLALGPVAEQY
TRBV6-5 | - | ASSWLGGARGGYT
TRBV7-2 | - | ASSLQGASNQPQH
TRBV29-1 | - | SVAGTGGQPQH
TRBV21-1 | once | ASTPPVGRSYNEQF
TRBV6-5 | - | ASSYGTGVVAF
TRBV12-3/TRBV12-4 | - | ASTRGHGYT
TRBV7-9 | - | ASSLGGVKGEQY
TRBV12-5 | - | ASGPDFGQPQH
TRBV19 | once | ASSIRAEQY
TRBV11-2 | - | ASSPLGVYEQY